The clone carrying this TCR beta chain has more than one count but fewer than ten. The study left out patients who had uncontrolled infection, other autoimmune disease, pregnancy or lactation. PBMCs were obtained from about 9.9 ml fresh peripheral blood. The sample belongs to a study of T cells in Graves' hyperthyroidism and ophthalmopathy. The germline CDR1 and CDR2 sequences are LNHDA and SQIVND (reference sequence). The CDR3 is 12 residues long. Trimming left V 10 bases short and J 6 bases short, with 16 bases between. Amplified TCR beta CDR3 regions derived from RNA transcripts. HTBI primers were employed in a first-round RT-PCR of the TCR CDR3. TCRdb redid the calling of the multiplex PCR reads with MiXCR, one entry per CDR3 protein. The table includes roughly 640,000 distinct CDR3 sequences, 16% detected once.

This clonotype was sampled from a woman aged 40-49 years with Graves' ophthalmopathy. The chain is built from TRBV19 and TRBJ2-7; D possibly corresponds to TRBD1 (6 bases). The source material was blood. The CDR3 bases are TGTGCCACCGGACTTCCAGGGGCCGAGCAGTACTTC. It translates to CATGLPGAEQYF.